This T cell receptor beta chain was sequenced in a study of response to subunit inactivated influenza vaccine. This CDR3 has 16 amino acids. V dropped 0 bases and J dropped 2 bases, with 14 bases sitting between them. Per germline, CDR1 SGHRS and CDR2 YFSETQ. TCRdb reprocessed the RT-PCR reads with MiXCR, giving one entry per CDR3 protein. This sample has about 830,000 distinct CDR3 sequences; about 18% occur once, and the top ten carry 11%. The rearrangement links TRBV5-1 to TRBJ2-5; D is tentatively TRBD1 or TRBD2 (5 bases each). The material was PBMCs from blood, obtained roughly 5 days after vaccination. The sequence came from a man aged 50 to 59 who received an inactivated influenza vaccine. The CDR3 protein is CASSLGGVHGQETQYF. The CDR3 nucleotides read TGCGCCAGCAGCTTGGGAGGGGTCCACGGGCAAGAGACCCAGTACTTC. The full variable domain, rest sourced from reference TRBV5-1 and TRBJ2-5, is KAGVTQTPRYLIKTRGQQVTLSCSPISGHRSVSWYQQTPGQGLQFLFEYFSETQRNKGNFPGRFSGRQFSNSRSEMNVSTLELGDSALYLCASSLGGVHGQETQYFGPGTRLLVL.